This TCR beta chain was identified during a study of shared clonotypes between healthy human individuals. About the study: CD4 naive and CD4 memory each took three plates per donor, while CD8 naive took two and CD8 memory one.

As to this clone: This specimen includes other DNA sequences encoding the same CDR3.

CDR1 and CDR2 (germline): SGDLS, YYNGEE. V lost 0 bases and J lost 1, with 7 bases in between. The CDR3 totals 15 residues. Using immunoSEQ multiplex PCR, the repertoire was profiled, and TCRdb retains in-frame clones only, with some absent. The sample yields approximately 2.5 million clones, around 90% seen once. The TCR sequence derives from a man aged 18 to 29 in good health. This chain connects TRBV9 to TRBJ2-2; D gene ambiguous. The sample consisted of naive CD4+ T cells sorted from blood. The sample's subset: CD45RA+ positively selected. This CDR3 reads CASSVASGNTGELFF. The CDR3 coding sequence is TGTGCCAGCAGCGTAGCTTCGGGGAACACCGGGGAGCTGTTTTTT.